This paragraph reports one TCR beta chain. Profiling relied on immunoSEQ multiplex PCR, and the TCRdb table lists in-frame clones only, not all of them. Here the sample spans 100,000 or so clones, more than 85% being singletons. The data stem from a study of T cell changes during pregnancy in multiple sclerosis. The material sequenced was peripheral blood, taken after pregnancy. The sequence was collected from a female donor with multiple sclerosis, enrolled in a pregnancy study.

The CDR3 loop reads CASSQVGGGHNEQFF. CDR3 sequence (DNA): TGCGCCAGCAGCCAAGTTGGCGGGGGGCACAATGAGCAGTTCTTC. The gene calls are TRBV4-1 and TRBJ2-1, with 8 bases aligning to TRBD2. The V and J ends lost 1 base and 5 bases, in that order; junction bases with no gene match: 4. The V gene's germline CDR1 is MGHRA and CDR2 YSYEKL. The CDR3 is 15 amino acids.